This T cell receptor beta chain was found in a study of cytomegalovirus exposure and HLA in healthy donors. A few counts support this clone. In the PCR, 60 Vbeta and 13 Jbeta primers were used. Profiling relied on immunoSEQ multiplex PCR, and the TCRdb table lists in-frame clones only, not all of them. The sample lists around 67,000 clones, about 60% seen once, with 3% in the top ten. Germline V lookup: CDR1 MNHEY, CDR2 SVGAGI. With V trimmed by 10 bases and J by 4 bases, 9 bases remained unmatched. The CDR3 runs 13 residues. The chain uses TRBV6-5 and TRBJ1-1; 7 bases are shared with TRBD1. Material: PBMCs. The sequence was collected from a woman aged 45-60 years in good health and CMV-seronegative. DNA for the CDR3: TGTGCCACCTCGGGACAGAAAGGCACTGAAGCTTTCTTT. It specifies CATSGQKGTEAFF.